This T cell receptor (beta chain) came from a study of shared clonotypes between healthy human individuals. CDR1 is SGHTA and CDR2 is FQGNSA in the germline V gene. CDR3 length: 16 amino acids. V lost 0 bases, J lost 4 bases, and 16 bases lay in between. Profiling relied on immunoSEQ multiplex PCR, and the TCRdb table lists in-frame clones only, not all of them. The repertoire holds around 690,000 clones, about 90% seen once, with more than 30% in the top ten. This TCR was sampled from a man aged 18 to 30 in good health. Some clones in this sample may be carry-over from other donors' samples. The genes are TRBV7-2 and TRBJ2-7; TRBD2 might be the D (5 bases). The source material was memory CD8+ T cells from PBMCs. Documented subset: CD45RO+ cells pooled with CCR7-negative TemRA cells. DNA for the CDR3: TGTGCCAGCAGCTTAGCGCCGGCCTTAAGCGGTTACGAGCAGTACTTC. Translated, it gives CASSLAPALSGYEQYF.